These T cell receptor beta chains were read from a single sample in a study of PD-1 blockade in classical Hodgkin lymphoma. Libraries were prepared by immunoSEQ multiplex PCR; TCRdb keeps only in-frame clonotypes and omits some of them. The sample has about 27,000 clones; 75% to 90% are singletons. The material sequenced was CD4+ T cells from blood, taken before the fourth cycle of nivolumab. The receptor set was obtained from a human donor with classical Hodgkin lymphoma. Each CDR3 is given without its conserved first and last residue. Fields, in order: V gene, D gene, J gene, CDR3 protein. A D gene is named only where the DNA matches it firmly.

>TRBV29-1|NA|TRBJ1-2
SVERGFGYGYT
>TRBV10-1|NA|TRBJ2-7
ASSREARTLSYEQY
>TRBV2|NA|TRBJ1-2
ASSSKTGMRGSPIYGYT
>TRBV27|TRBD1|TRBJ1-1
ASSFSDRGTEAF
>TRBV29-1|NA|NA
SVAQGSSYEQY
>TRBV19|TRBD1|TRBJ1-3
ASRTLDRAGGNTIY
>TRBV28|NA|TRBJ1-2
ASIGEGVRGYT
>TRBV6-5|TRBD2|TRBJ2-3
ASSLQLAGDTQY
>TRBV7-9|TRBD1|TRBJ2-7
ASSLDLRGLSEQY
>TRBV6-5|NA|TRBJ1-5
ASSYEGDQPQH
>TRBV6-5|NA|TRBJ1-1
ASSQTADTEAF
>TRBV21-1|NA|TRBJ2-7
ASSKVIADEQY
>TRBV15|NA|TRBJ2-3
ATSWLGDTQY
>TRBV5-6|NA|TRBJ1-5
ASSRGLSNQPQH
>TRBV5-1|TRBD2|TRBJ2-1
ASTLAGGSNEQF